This record covers a single T cell receptor (beta chain). Its antigen is as yet unknown. The study ran its PCR with 60 Vbeta and 13 Jbeta primers. Sequenced by immunoSEQ multiplex PCR; TCRdb stores in-frame clones only, minus some. The sample includes about 120,000 clones, less than 85% of them seen just once. These data come from a study of cytomegalovirus exposure and HLA in healthy donors. Germline values: CDR1 KGHSH, CDR2 LQKENI. The CDR3 runs to 17 residues. The V end lost 2 bases, the J end lost 0 bases, and 16 bases lay between the germline ends. Study observations and caveats: Associated with cytomegalovirus, according to the listing, were around 160 TCR beta chains. As a later analysis revealed, the rate of TCR association differed by HLA locus, with DRB1 most and HLA-C fewest. One variant, a missense change in DCLRE1C, was linked in a later analysis to TCR beta V- and J-gene trimming.

The sample consisted of PBMCs. The clonotype was recovered from a female donor in good health and CMV-seronegative. This chain links TRBV18 with TRBJ1-2; tentatively, D is TRBD1 (5 bases). The CDR3 reads CASSPGVAGWTNYGYTF. DNA for the CDR3: TGTGCCAGCTCACCAGGGGTCGCAGGGTGGACTAACTATGGCTACACCTTC.